Following are 9 T cell receptor beta chains from one sample sequenced in a study of T cell repertoires in cytomegalovirus infection. TCRdb called the reads again in MiXCR, with one record for every CDR3 protein. This table holds fewer than 300,000 distinct CDR3 sequences, about 23% found once. Sequences were obtained from PBMCs. The receptors were gathered from a human donor in good health (CMV status not recorded). Some clones in this sample may be carry-over from other donors' samples.

J is TRBJ1-2 and V is TRBV11-2; D ambiguous. V lost 7 bases, J lost 0 bases, and 9 bases lay in between. This CDR3 has 13 amino acids. The germline V gene has CDR1 SGHAT and CDR2 FQNNGV. The CDR3 DNA reads TGTGCCAGCACCATATGGACTAACTATGGCTACACCTTC. This encodes CASTIWTNYGYTF.

This clonotype was seen ten or more times. The chain carries TRBV12-3 or TRBV12-4 and TRBJ1-5; unclear D gene. CDR3 length equals 12 residues. Trimming cost V 7 bases and J 5 bases, with 9 bases left between them. For the CDR3, the DNA is TGTGCCAGCATGAGACCAGATCAGCCCCAGCATTTT. Protein product: CASMRPDQPQHF.

Ten or more counts support this clonotype. V and J are TRBV7-2 and TRBJ2-3, with 7 bases matching TRBD1. Germline CDR1 and CDR2: SGHTA and FQGNSA. V lost 5 bases, J lost 2 bases, and 10 bases stayed unmatched. This CDR3 region has 16 residues. CDR3 DNA: TGTGCCAGCAGCCAGCTAGGACAGGTCGACACAGATACGCAGTATTTT. Its translation is CASSQLGQVDTDTQYF. The variable domain in full, completed from reference TRBV7-2 and TRBJ2-3, reads GAGVSQSPSNKVTEKGKDVELRCDPISGHTALYWYRQSLGQGLEFLIYFQGNSAPDKSGLPSDRFSAERTGGSVSTLTIQRTQQEDSAVYLCASSQLGQVDTDTQYFGPGTRLTVL.

V and J are TRBV20-1 and TRBJ2-5; 7 nucleotides match TRBD1. After removal of 5 bases from V and 1 base from J, the junction contained 7 bases not matched to a gene. Germline CDR1 is DFQATT and CDR2 is SNEGSKA (reference sequence). The CDR3 is made up of 14 amino acids. In nucleotides, the CDR3 is TGCAGTGCTTCCCGGGACAGCTTCCAAGAGACCCAGTACTTC. Translation gives CSASRDSFQETQYF.

In its sample, this clonotype was seen many times. The chain employs TRBV11-2 and TRBJ2-7; TRBD1 matches 7 bases. Germline V gene data show CDR1 as SGHAT and CDR2 as FQNNGV. After removal of 1 base from V and 1 base from J, the junction contained 4 bases not matched to a gene. CDR3 size: 15 residues. The CDR3 is CASSLGAGGSYEQYF. CDR3 in DNA: TGTGCCAGCAGCTTAGGGGCAGGGGGTTCCTACGAGCAGTACTTC.

This clonotype was picked up many times. The J gene is TRBJ2-3, the V gene TRBV7-2; 10 bases line up with TRBD2. Germline CDR1 reads SGHTA; CDR2 reads FQGNSA. The CDR3 is 16 amino acids. The V and J ends lost 3 bases and 4 bases, in that order; junction bases with no gene match: 7. The CDR3 nucleotides read TGTGCCAGCAGCTTCACGCTAGCGGGAGTAGCAGATACGCAGTATTTT. Amino acids: CASSFTLAGVADTQYF.

The sample holds many counts of this clonotype. This rearrangement joins TRBV28 to TRBJ2-6; D unresolved. This CDR3 is built from 15 residues. CDR1 MDHEN and CDR2 SYDVKM come from the germline V gene. The V end lost 5 bases, the J end lost 0 bases, and 8 bases lay between the germline ends. CDR3 loop: CASSPPGSGANVLTF. CDR3 nucleotide sequence: TGTGCCAGCAGTCCCCCCGGCTCTGGGGCCAACGTCCTGACTTTC.

The chain carries TRBV15 and TRBJ1-5, with 8 bases matching TRBD1. V shed 3 bases and J 2 bases; nucleotides not matched to a gene: 9. The CDR3 totals 17 residues. Germline V gene sequence: CDR1 LNHNV, CDR2 YYDKDF (reference sequence). This CDR3 is CATSRDYGQGGNQPQHF. CDR3 in DNA: TGTGCCACCAGCAGGGATTACGGACAGGGCGGCAATCAGCCCCAGCATTTT.

This chain links TRBV6-2 or TRBV6-3 with TRBJ1-5, with D tentatively TRBD1 (6 bases). Trimming stripped 5 bases from V and 4 bases from J, with 18 bases between. The CDR3 contains 16 residues. Germline CDR1 MNHEY, CDR2 SVGEGT. The CDR3: CASSPIRTVQNQPQHF. CDR3 coding DNA: TGTGCCAGCAGTCCAATTCGGACAGTACAGAATCAGCCCCAGCATTTT.